This is a list of T cell receptor beta chains from one sample in a study of identifying expanded T cells in peripheral blood. Generated by immunoSEQ multiplex PCR, the TCRdb table keeps only in-frame clones and is missing some. The sample lists around 90,000 clones, around 88% occurring once. The material sequenced was blood. The receptors derive from a person aged 18 to 70 in good health. Both conserved end residues are part of each CDR3.

v_gene: TRBV6-4; len: 14; CDR3aa: CASSEGQGNTEAFF
v_gene: TRBV7-3; len: 16; CDR3aa: CASSLGMGTVNQPQHF
v_gene: TRBV6-6; len: 12; CDR3aa: CASTGKNSEAFF
v_gene: TRBV11-2; len: 13; CDR3aa: CASSSGQSYEQYF
v_gene: TRBV28; len: 14; CDR3aa: CASNYPGGTTEAFF
v_gene: TRBV28; len: 16; CDR3aa: CASSSFDRARRETQYF
v_gene: TRBV6-1; len: 14; CDR3aa: CASRRTQGVGGYTF
v_gene: TRBV27; len: 14; CDR3aa: CATGATGVPYEQYF
v_gene: TRBV19; len: 15; CDR3aa: CASTPRTGTGSPLHF
v_gene: TRBV2; len: 12; CDR3aa: CASSVSRGPRTF
v_gene: TRBV5-4; len: 12; CDR3aa: CASSSTGMEAFF
v_gene: TRBV30; len: 15; CDR3aa: CAWSERGQGGYGYTF
v_gene: TRBV10-3; len: 15; CDR3aa: CAISESRGVNTEAFF